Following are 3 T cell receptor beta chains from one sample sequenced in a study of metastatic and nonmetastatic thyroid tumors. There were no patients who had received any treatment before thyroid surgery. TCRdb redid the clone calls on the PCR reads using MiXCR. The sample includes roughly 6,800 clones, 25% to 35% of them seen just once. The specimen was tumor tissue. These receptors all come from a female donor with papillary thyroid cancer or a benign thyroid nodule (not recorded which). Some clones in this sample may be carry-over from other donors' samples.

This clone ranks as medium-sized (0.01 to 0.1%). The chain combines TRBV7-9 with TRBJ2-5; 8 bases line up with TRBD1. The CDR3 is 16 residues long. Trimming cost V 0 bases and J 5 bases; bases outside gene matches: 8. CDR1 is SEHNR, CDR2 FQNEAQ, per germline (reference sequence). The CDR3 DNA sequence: TGTGCCAGCAGCTTAGCCCGCGGGACAGGTGAGGAGACCCAGTACTTC. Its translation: CASSLARGTGEETQYF.

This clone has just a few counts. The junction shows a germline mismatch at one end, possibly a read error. Here the CDR3 reads CASSREDNGQFF. In nucleotides, the CDR3 is TGTGCCAGCAGTCGAGAGGACAATGGGCAGTTCTTC. This rearrangement joins TRBV27 to TRBJ2-1; D might be TRBD1 (5 bases). CDR1 is MNHEY and CDR2 is SMNVEV in the germline V gene (reference sequence). CDR3 size: 12 residues.

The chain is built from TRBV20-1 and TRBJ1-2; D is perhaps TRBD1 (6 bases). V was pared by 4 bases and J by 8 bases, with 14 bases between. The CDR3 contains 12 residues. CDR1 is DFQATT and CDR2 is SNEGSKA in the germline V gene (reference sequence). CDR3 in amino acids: CSAIPGVGGYTF. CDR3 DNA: TGCAGTGCTATCCCAGGGGTGGGGGGCTACACCTTC.